Listed below are T cell receptor beta chains from one sample, sequenced in a study of CXCR3-negative and CXCR3-positive naive CD8 T cells. One entry per CDR3 protein, without DNA, is what TCRdb gives after re-calling the 5' RACE reads. This sample contains some 130,000 distinct CDR3 sequences. The sequenced sample consisted of naive CXCR3+ CD8+ T cells from blood. The receptor set was obtained from a human donor in good health. Some clones in this sample may be carry-over from other donors' samples. CDR3s include the opening cysteine and the closing phenylalanine or tryptophan. The order of the fields is J gene, V gene, CDR3 protein.

J: TRBJ2-3; V: TRBV27; CDR3: CASSWNGADTQYF
J: TRBJ2-3; V: TRBV19; CDR3: CASSIGSGGADTQYF
J: TRBJ2-1; V: TRBV27; CDR3: CASSWDFSYNEQFF
J: TRBJ2-7; V: TRBV9; CDR3: CASSVAVSATYEQYF
J: TRBJ1-1; V: TRBV6-2/TRBV6-3; CDR3: CASSYLGGRGAEAFF
J: TRBJ2-7; V: TRBV6-6; CDR3: CASSSRSYEQYF
J: TRBJ2-2; V: TRBV7-9; CDR3: CASSSIPGLAGGGVTGELFF
J: TRBJ1-1; V: TRBV6-2/TRBV6-3; CDR3: CASGSFHRGTEAFF
J: TRBJ1-1; V: TRBV28; CDR3: CASSFGTAFPAEAFF
J: TRBJ2-7; V: TRBV27; CDR3: CASSLSDSYEQYF
J: TRBJ2-1; V: TRBV29-1; CDR3: CTGTSGRDEQFF
J: TRBJ2-7; V: TRBV7-9; CDR3: CASGGTLYDPQYF
J: TRBJ1-1; V: TRBV20-1; CDR3: CSEVPLDRVNTEAFF
J: TRBJ1-1; V: TRBV20-1; CDR3: CSATDLTGRGEAFF
J: TRBJ2-1; V: TRBV5-6; CDR3: CASSLGQALYNEQFF
J: TRBJ2-4; V: TRBV6-2/TRBV6-3; CDR3: CASSYPNPSGLAGVPGDIQYF
J: TRBJ2-5; V: TRBV7-9; CDR3: CASSPVVSRAEKTQYF
J: TRBJ2-7; V: TRBV13; CDR3: CASSYQGAFGEQYF
J: TRBJ2-5; V: TRBV21-1; CDR3: CASRITRDGPYEQYF
J: TRBJ1-2; V: TRBV27; CDR3: CASSITPGPNYGYTF
J: TRBJ1-6; V: TRBV19; CDR3: CASSWGNSPLHF
J: TRBJ2-1; V: TRBV7-9; CDR3: CASSLGQGVDNEQFF
J: TRBJ2-7; V: TRBV11-2; CDR3: CASSFHGTKTYEQYF
J: TRBJ2-2; V: TRBV12-3/TRBV12-4; CDR3: CANSLPQGTGELFF
J: TRBJ2-5; V: TRBV28; CDR3: CASSFFGETQYF